This record covers a single T cell receptor beta chain. Antigen: not known. These data belong to a study of cytomegalovirus exposure and HLA in healthy donors. Study-level findings and limits: A later analysis linked 15,000 to 20,000 TCR beta sequences to HLA alleles at 0.05 false discovery rate. The listing of 160 or so TCR beta chains classed them as cytomegalovirus-associated.

The PCR made use of 60 Vbeta and 13 Jbeta primers. Using immunoSEQ multiplex PCR, the repertoire was profiled, and TCRdb retains in-frame clones only, with some absent. The sample has around 220,000 clones; 65% to 75% are singletons. Germline V gives CDR1 SGHDT, CDR2 YYEEEE. V dropped 3 bases and J dropped 7; count of bases not matched to a gene: 14. The CDR3 has 16 amino acids. The origin of this receptor is a woman aged 25 to 39 in good health and CMV-seronegative. J is TRBJ2-7 and V is TRBV5-6, with 9 bases lining up with TRBD2. Specimen: PBMCs. This chain's CDR3 is CASSSRLGVLAGEQYF. The CDR3 DNA reads TGTGCCAGCAGCTCTCGTTTAGGGGTACTAGCGGGTGAGCAGTACTTC.